The 20 T cell receptor beta chains in this list originate from one sample, sequenced in a study of shared clonotypes between healthy human individuals. Sequenced by immunoSEQ multiplex PCR; TCRdb stores in-frame clones only, minus some. This sample has some 300,000 clones, with more than 60% found just once. Sequencing used memory CD4+ T cells sorted from blood. Stated subset: CD45RA-negative fraction. All receptors come from a man aged 25-40 years in good health.

This clone was detected once. The chain uses TRBV6-5 and TRBJ1-1; D uncertain. Trimming shortened V by 0 bases and J by 4 bases, and 12 bases separated the two germline ends. Germline V lookup: CDR1 MNHEY, CDR2 SVGAGI. CDR3 length: 15 amino acids. The CDR3, as DNA: TGTGCCAGCAGTTACTCCAAGCTGGGCAGCACTGAAGCTTTCTTT. This sequence encodes CASSYSKLGSTEAFF.

V usage is TRBV27 and J usage is TRBJ2-7; 7 positions agree with TRBD2. This CDR3 comprises 14 residues. The V gene's germline CDR1 is MNHEY and CDR2 SMNVEV (reference sequence). The V and J ends lost 3 bases and 3 bases, in that order; junction bases with no gene match: 5. CDR3 in amino acids: CASSLLGLGYEQYF. CDR3 coding DNA: TGTGCCAGCAGTTTGCTCGGACTAGGCTACGAGCAGTACTTC.

This clone was recorded a few times. The V and J genes are TRBV5-4 and TRBJ1-1, with a tentative D call TRBD1 (5 bases). The germline CDR1 and CDR2 sequences are SGHNT and YYREEE (reference sequence). The CDR3 is made up of 15 amino acids. Deletions cut 2 bases from V and 0 bases from J, with 11 bases between. The CDR3 sequence: CASSFSRGMNTEAFF. In DNA, the CDR3 is TGTGCCAGCAGCTTTAGTCGGGGGATGAACACTGAAGCTTTCTTT. Full variable domain (outside the CDR3, taken from reference TRBV5-4 and TRBJ1-1): ETGVTQSPTHLIKTRGQQVTLRCSSQSGHNTVSWYQQALGQGPQFIFQYYREEENGRGNFPPRFSGLQFPNYSSELNVNALELDDSALYLCASSFSRGMNTEAFFGQGTRLTVV.

This chain connects TRBV10-3 to TRBJ2-3; a possible D gene is TRBD1 (7 bases). Trimming took 10 bases from V and 8 from J, leaving 19 bases between them. Germline CDR1 and CDR2: ENHRY and SYGVKD. CDR3 size: 13 residues. The CDR3 nucleotides read TGTGCCACCGAGGGGGCTAGCGACGGTACGCAGTATTTT. It is translated as CATEGASDGTQYF.

The chain couples TRBV11-2 to TRBJ1-1; the D is unclear. V was cut by 4 bases and J by 3 bases, with 18 bases left in between. Germline assignment: CDR1 SGHAT and CDR2 FQNNGV. The CDR3 sequence is 16 residues long. The CDR3 nucleotides are TGTGCCAGCAGCTCTTACACCTCTGGGAGGGACACTGAAGCTTTCTTT. Translating it yields CASSSYTSGRDTEAFF.

The chain recombines TRBV7-2 with TRBJ2-5, with 7 positions matching TRBD2. Trimming took 7 bases from V and 6 from J; bases not matched to a gene: 14. Germline loops: CDR1 SGHTA, CDR2 FQGNSA. The CDR3 runs 15 residues. The chain's CDR3 is CASTLSGGSWKTQYF. The CDR3 bases are TGTGCCAGCACCCTATCGGGCGGGAGTTGGAAGACCCAGTACTTC.

This chain joins TRBV6-1 and TRBJ2-7, with 8 bases that match TRBD1. The CDR3 has 13 residues. Trimming cost V 6 bases and J 2 bases; bases outside gene matches: 3. Germline V lookup: CDR1 MNHNS, CDR2 SASEGT. CDR3 DNA: TGTGCCAGCAGCCGGGACAGGACCTACGAGCAGTACTTC. Translated: CASSRDRTYEQYF.

There are many counts of this clone. The chain joins TRBV18 to TRBJ2-2, with D unclear. Germline CDR1 is KGHSH and CDR2 is LQKENI. With 4 bases removed from V and 6 bases from J, the gap between germline ends came to 21 bases. This CDR3 contains 17 residues. CDR3 coding DNA: TGTGCCAGCTCACAGTTCCTCCGAGACACCGGATCCGGGGAGCTGTTTTTT. Its translation is CASSQFLRDTGSGELFF.

The chain uses TRBV5-4 and TRBJ2-3; perhaps TRBD2 as D (5 bases). This CDR3 has 16 amino acids. Per the germline V gene, CDR1 is SGHNT and CDR2 is YYREEE (reference sequence). The V end lost 0 bases, the J end lost 0 bases, and 11 bases lay between the germline ends. CDR3 residues: CASSLGSPGSTDTQYF. As DNA, the CDR3 is TGTGCCAGCAGCTTGGGTAGCCCGGGGAGCACAGATACGCAGTATTTT. Variable domain in full (rest from reference TRBV5-4 and TRBJ2-3): ETGVTQSPTHLIKTRGQQVTLRCSSQSGHNTVSWYQQALGQGPQFIFQYYREEENGRGNFPPRFSGLQFPNYSSELNVNALELDDSALYLCASSLGSPGSTDTQYFGPGTRLTVL.

The chain links TRBV4-3 to TRBJ1-4; D is perhaps TRBD1 (5 bases). Germline V gives CDR1 LGHNA, CDR2 YSLEER. The CDR3 runs 13 residues. V was clipped by 8 bases and J by 4 bases, with 11 bases between them. The CDR3 sequence is CASRRDYNEKLFF. The CDR3 DNA follows: TGCGCCAGCCGCCGGGACTATAATGAAAAACTGTTTTTT.

The chain employs TRBV7-9 and TRBJ2-1; 9 bases match TRBD1. Germline lookup yields CDR1 SEHNR and CDR2 FQNEAQ (reference sequence). This CDR3 is built from 16 residues. The V and J ends lost 5 bases and 4 bases, in that order; junction bases with no gene match: 9. As DNA, the CDR3 is TGTGCCAGCAGCCCGAGGGACAGGGCCGTTTACAATGAGCAGTTCTTC. Translated, it gives CASSPRDRAVYNEQFF.

V and J are TRBV9 and TRBJ2-2; D is undetermined. Trimming took 0 bases from V and 1 from J, leaving 7 bases between them. CDR1 is SGDLS and CDR2 is YYNGEE in the germline V gene. This CDR3 comprises 15 residues. The CDR3 DNA follows: TGTGCCAGCAGCGTAGGAAGCCAGAACACCGGGGAGCTGTTTTTT. Residues: CASSVGSQNTGELFF.

This sequence joins TRBV11-2 and TRBJ2-7; no reliable D call. Germline V gene sequence: CDR1 SGHAT, CDR2 FQNNGV. Trimming shortened V by 0 bases and J by 6 bases, and 6 bases separated the two germline ends. The CDR3 totals 12 residues. This chain's CDR3 is CASSLDLAEQYF. The DNA of the CDR3 is TGTGCCAGCAGCTTAGATCTTGCCGAGCAGTACTTC. Using reference TRBV11-2 and TRBJ2-7 for the parts outside the CDR3, the full variable domain is EAGVAQSPRYKIIEKRQSVAFWCNPISGHATLYWYQQILGQGPKLLIQFQNNGVVDDSQLPKDRFSAERLKGVDSTLKIQPAKLEDSAVYLCASSLDLAEQYFGPGTRLTVT.

CDR3 loop: CASSPGVQIALYYGYTF. The CDR3 nucleotides read TGTGCCAGCTCACCCGGGGTTCAGATAGCTCTCTACTATGGCTACACCTTC. The chain has TRBV2 and TRBJ1-2; D call uncertain. V was cut by 8 bases and J by 3 bases, with 25 bases left in between. The CDR3 covers 17 residues. Germline CDR1 and CDR2: SNHLY and FYNNEI.

The rearrangement uses TRBV7-2 and TRBJ2-1, with 10 positions matching TRBD1. CDR3 length: 14 residues. After removal of 4 bases from V and 9 bases from J, the junction contained 6 bases not matched to a gene. Germline loops: CDR1 SGHTA, CDR2 FQGNSA. CDR3 bases: TGTGCCAGCAGCTCCGGGACAGGGGAGAGTGAGCAGTTCTTC. It specifies CASSSGTGESEQFF.

This chain connects TRBV10-3 to TRBJ2-1; 7 bases agree with TRBD2. This CDR3 is built from 15 residues. With V trimmed by 5 bases and J by 2 bases, 6 bases remained unmatched. Per the germline V gene, CDR1 is ENHRY and CDR2 is SYGVKD. The CDR3 nucleotides are TGTGCCATCAGTTATAGAGCGGGGACCTACAATGAGCAGTTCTTC. It translates to CAISYRAGTYNEQFF.

V is TRBV19 and J is TRBJ2-1; D might be TRBD2 (6 bases). Germline V gene lookup returns CDR1 LNHDA and CDR2 SQIVND (reference sequence). Trimming pared 8 bases from V and 8 bases from J, leaving 22 bases between. The CDR3 contains 15 residues. The CDR3 is CASHHLGTASHEQFF. The CDR3 DNA sequence: TGTGCCAGTCATCACCTCGGGACTGCTAGTCATGAGCAGTTCTTC.

The chain recombines TRBV28 with TRBJ2-7, with 7 bases matching TRBD2. The germline CDR1 and CDR2 sequences are MDHEN and SYDVKM. The CDR3 extends over 14 amino acids. Unmatched junction bases numbered 15, after V lost 9 bases and J lost 7 bases. Written as DNA, the CDR3 is TGTGCCAGTTCCCCAGGTGGGACGGGGGGAGAGCAGTACTTC. This gives the protein CASSPGGTGGEQYF.

The CDR3 spells CASSLVPYYNEQFF. The CDR3 DNA reads as TGCGCCAGCAGCTTGGTTCCCTACTACAATGAGCAGTTCTTC. The chain carries TRBV5-1 and TRBJ2-1; D unresolved. V lost 0 bases and J 3 bases, leaving 7 bases between the germline ends. This CDR3 has 14 residues. Per germline, CDR1 SGHRS and CDR2 YFSETQ.

The chain combines TRBV18 with TRBJ1-4, with D tentatively TRBD1 (5 bases). This CDR3 spans 20 amino acids. Germline loops: CDR1 KGHSH, CDR2 LQKENI. V was shortened by 6 bases and J by 0 bases, with 26 bases between the two germline ends. This CDR3 reads CASSFVTRELTLATNEKLFF. In DNA form, the CDR3 reads TGTGCCAGCTCTTTTGTAACCAGGGAATTGACCCTTGCAACTAATGAAAAACTGTTTTTT.